A selection of T cell receptor beta chains follows, all from one sample in a study of monozygotic twins with inflammatory bowel disease. TCRdb reprocessed the 5' RACE reads and reports one entry per CDR3 protein, with no DNA. Here the sample table reports 150,000 to 200,000 distinct CDR3 sequences. Specimen: blood. The receptor source for this set is a human donor with ulcerative colitis or Crohn's disease, or a healthy co-twin of an affected twin (not recorded which). Both conserved end residues are part of each CDR3. Each record gives: V gene, J gene, CDR3 protein.

v_call: TRBV20-1
j_call: TRBJ2-7
cdr3_aa: CSSHREGLGEQYF

v_call: TRBV6-1
j_call: TRBJ1-2
cdr3_aa: CASSTRTDSNYGYTF

v_call: TRBV7-9
j_call: TRBJ1-6
cdr3_aa: CASSSDRGNNSPLHF

v_call: TRBV7-9
j_call: TRBJ1-2
cdr3_aa: CASSPDRDGYTF

v_call: TRBV7-2
j_call: TRBJ2-7
cdr3_aa: CASSSGTHRYEQYF

v_call: TRBV15
j_call: TRBJ1-1
cdr3_aa: CATSRDTGGLTAFF

v_call: TRBV19
j_call: TRBJ2-5
cdr3_aa: CASSIRQSEETQYF

v_call: TRBV20-1
j_call: TRBJ1-2
cdr3_aa: CTPTGGPGDGYTF

v_call: TRBV20-1
j_call: TRBJ1-1
cdr3_aa: CSATQGNTEAFF

v_call: TRBV3-1
j_call: TRBJ2-3
cdr3_aa: CASSQRVLAGAITDTQYF

v_call: TRBV10-3
j_call: TRBJ1-2
cdr3_aa: CAIRPGPADYGYTF

v_call: TRBV29-1
j_call: TRBJ1-2
cdr3_aa: CSVREVIGYGYTF

v_call: TRBV7-9
j_call: TRBJ1-5
cdr3_aa: CASSLDQGSNQPQHF

v_call: TRBV20-1
j_call: TRBJ1-3
cdr3_aa: CSARANSGNTIYF

v_call: TRBV5-1
j_call: TRBJ1-1
cdr3_aa: CASSFEGTEAFF

v_call: TRBV7-2
j_call: TRBJ2-7
cdr3_aa: CASSLAAAGGREQYF

v_call: TRBV30
j_call: TRBJ1-4
cdr3_aa: CAWRPVAATNEKLFF

v_call: TRBV12-3/TRBV12-4
j_call: TRBJ1-5
cdr3_aa: CASSLSPTANQPQHF

v_call: TRBV5-6
j_call: TRBJ2-4
cdr3_aa: CASSLGQPVGKFQYF

v_call: TRBV4-3
j_call: TRBJ2-7
cdr3_aa: CASSQNGGEDSYEQYF

v_call: TRBV19
j_call: TRBJ1-5
cdr3_aa: CASSMSPRSNQPQHF

v_call: TRBV5-1
j_call: TRBJ2-1
cdr3_aa: CASSIDRGEYNEQFF

v_call: TRBV5-1
j_call: TRBJ2-2
cdr3_aa: CASSPVGTGWSTGELFF

v_call: TRBV5-1
j_call: TRBJ2-3
cdr3_aa: CASSLDFSGGALWYF

v_call: TRBV5-4
j_call: TRBJ1-1
cdr3_aa: CASSLGVRGRNTEAFF

v_call: TRBV5-4
j_call: TRBJ2-2
cdr3_aa: CASSLEGLAGGANTGELFF

v_call: TRBV7-2
j_call: TRBJ2-5
cdr3_aa: CASSIRQGGQETQYF

v_call: TRBV7-9
j_call: TRBJ2-7
cdr3_aa: CASSLFQAEIGYEQYF

v_call: TRBV19
j_call: TRBJ1-5
cdr3_aa: CASSKDRADGNQPQHF

v_call: TRBV6-5
j_call: TRBJ2-7
cdr3_aa: CASSYRRIGYEQYF

v_call: TRBV3-1
j_call: TRBJ1-5
cdr3_aa: CASSHALGPQHF

v_call: TRBV5-1
j_call: TRBJ2-1
cdr3_aa: CASSFTFRGTSGTFNNEQFF

v_call: TRBV7-6
j_call: TRBJ2-7
cdr3_aa: CASSLARQGYEQYF

v_call: TRBV12-1
j_call: TRBJ2-3
cdr3_aa: CASSRLAGGPGGTDTQYF

v_call: TRBV5-6
j_call: TRBJ2-6
cdr3_aa: CASSWRLSGANVLTF

v_call: TRBV27
j_call: TRBJ2-2
cdr3_aa: CASSPGQGNTGELFF

v_call: TRBV10-3
j_call: TRBJ2-5
cdr3_aa: CASRGAGQETQYF

v_call: TRBV12-3/TRBV12-4
j_call: TRBJ1-2
cdr3_aa: CASSPGTGEGYTF

v_call: TRBV6-1
j_call: TRBJ2-6
cdr3_aa: CASSLAGGRAGANVLTF

v_call: TRBV7-3
j_call: TRBJ2-1
cdr3_aa: CASSLRGRMSSYNEQFF

v_call: TRBV20-1
j_call: TRBJ2-7
cdr3_aa: CSAGDRTRYEQYF

v_call: TRBV15
j_call: TRBJ1-4
cdr3_aa: CATRYRTGDEKLFF

v_call: TRBV19
j_call: TRBJ1-1
cdr3_aa: CASKGSLNTEAFF

v_call: TRBV3-1
j_call: TRBJ2-5
cdr3_aa: CASSQDLRGQGDNLETQYF